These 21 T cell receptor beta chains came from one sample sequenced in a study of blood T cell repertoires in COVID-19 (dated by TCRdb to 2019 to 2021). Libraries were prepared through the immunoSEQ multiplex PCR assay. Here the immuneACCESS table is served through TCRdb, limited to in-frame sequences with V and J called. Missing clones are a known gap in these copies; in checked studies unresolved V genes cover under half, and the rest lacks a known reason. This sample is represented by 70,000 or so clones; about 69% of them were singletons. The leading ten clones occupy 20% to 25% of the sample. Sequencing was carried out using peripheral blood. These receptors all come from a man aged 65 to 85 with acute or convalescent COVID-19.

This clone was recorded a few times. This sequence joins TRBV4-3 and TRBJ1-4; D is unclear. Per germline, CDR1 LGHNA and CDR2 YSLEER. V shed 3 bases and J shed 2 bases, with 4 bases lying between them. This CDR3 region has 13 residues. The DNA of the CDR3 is TGCGCCAGCAGCCACATTACTAATGAAAAACTGTTTTTT. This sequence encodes CASSHITNEKLFF.

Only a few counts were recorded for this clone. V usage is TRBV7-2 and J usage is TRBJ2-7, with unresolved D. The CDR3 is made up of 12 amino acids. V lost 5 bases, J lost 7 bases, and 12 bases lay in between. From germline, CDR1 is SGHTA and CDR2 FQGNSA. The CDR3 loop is CASSEALLEQYF. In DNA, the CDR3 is TGTGCCAGCAGCGAAGCACTCTTAGAGCAGTACTTC.

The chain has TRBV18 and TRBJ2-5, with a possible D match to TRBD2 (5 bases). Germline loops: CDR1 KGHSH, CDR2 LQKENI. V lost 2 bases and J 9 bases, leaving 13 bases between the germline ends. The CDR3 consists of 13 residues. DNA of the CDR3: TGTGCCAGCTCACCAACCGATGAGGGTGCCCAGTACTTC. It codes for CASSPTDEGAQYF.

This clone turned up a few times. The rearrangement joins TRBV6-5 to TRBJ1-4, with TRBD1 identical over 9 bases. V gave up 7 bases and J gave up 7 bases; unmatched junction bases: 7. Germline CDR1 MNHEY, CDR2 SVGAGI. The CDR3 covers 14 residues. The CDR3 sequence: CASTSGQGGEKLFF. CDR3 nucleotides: TGTGCCAGCACTTCGGGACAGGGCGGTGAAAAACTGTTTTTT.

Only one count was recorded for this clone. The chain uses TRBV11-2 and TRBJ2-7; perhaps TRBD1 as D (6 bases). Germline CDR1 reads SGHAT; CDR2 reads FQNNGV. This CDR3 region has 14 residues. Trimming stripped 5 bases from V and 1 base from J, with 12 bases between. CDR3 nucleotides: TGTGCCAGCAGCGAAGTGACAGGATCCTACGAGCAGTACTTC. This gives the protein CASSEVTGSYEQYF.

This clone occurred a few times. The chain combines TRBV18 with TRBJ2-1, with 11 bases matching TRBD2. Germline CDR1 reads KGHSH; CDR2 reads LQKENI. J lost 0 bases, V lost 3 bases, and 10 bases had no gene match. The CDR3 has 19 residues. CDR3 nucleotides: TGTGCCAGCTCACCCCGACTAGCGGGACTATCCAGCTCCTACAATGAGCAGTTCTTC. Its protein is CASSPRLAGLSSSYNEQFF.

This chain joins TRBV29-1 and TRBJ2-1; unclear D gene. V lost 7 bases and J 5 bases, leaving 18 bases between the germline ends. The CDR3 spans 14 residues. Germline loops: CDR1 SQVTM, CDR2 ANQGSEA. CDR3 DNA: TGCAGCGCTAAAACCCAAGCAGGCAACAATGAGCAGTTCTTC. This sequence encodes CSAKTQAGNNEQFF.

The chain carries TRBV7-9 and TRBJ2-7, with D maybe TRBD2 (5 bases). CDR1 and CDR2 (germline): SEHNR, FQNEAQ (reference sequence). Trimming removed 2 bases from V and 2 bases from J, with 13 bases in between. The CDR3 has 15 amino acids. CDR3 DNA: TGTGCCAGCAGCTTATGGCCGGACGGGACCTACGAGCAGTACTTC. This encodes CASSLWPDGTYEQYF.

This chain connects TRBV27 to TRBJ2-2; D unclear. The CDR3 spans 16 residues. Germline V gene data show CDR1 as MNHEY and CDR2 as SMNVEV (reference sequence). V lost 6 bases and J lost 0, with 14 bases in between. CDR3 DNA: TGTGCCAGCAGCTTTCCAGGAAATTCGAACACCGGGGAGCTGTTTTTT. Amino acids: CASSFPGNSNTGELFF.

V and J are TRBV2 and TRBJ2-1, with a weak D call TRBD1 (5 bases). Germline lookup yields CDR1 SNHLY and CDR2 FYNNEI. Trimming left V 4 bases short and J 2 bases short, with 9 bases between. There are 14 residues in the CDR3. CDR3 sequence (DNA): TGTGCCAGCAGTGCAGGGTCTCCCTACAATGAGCAGTTCTTC. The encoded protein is CASSAGSPYNEQFF.

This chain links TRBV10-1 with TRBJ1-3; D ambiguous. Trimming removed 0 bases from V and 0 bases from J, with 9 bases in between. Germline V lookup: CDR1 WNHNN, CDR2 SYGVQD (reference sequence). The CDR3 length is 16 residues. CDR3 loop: CASSESRGSSGNTIYF. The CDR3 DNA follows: TGCGCCAGCAGTGAGTCTCGCGGTAGCTCTGGAAACACCATATATTTT.

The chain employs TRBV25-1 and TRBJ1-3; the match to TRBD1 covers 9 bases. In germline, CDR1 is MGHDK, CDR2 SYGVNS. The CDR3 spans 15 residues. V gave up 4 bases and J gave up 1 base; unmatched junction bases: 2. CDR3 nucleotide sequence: TGTGCCAGCAGTGTTGGACAGGGGTCTGGAAACACCATATATTTT. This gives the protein CASSVGQGSGNTIYF.

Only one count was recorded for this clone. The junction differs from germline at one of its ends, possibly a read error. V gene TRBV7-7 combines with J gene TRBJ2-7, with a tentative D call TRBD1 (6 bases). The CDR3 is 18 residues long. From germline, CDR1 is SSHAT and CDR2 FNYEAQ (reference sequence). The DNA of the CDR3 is TGTGCTAGCAGCCGGATCCCGCGACGCAGGGGCTCCCACTACGAGCAGTACTTC. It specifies CASSRIPRRRGSHYEQYF. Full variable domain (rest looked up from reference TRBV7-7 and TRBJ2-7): GAGVSQSPRYKVTKRGQDVTLRCDPISSHATLYWYQQALGQGPEFLTYFNYEAQPDKSGLPSDRFSAERPEGSISTLTIQRTEQRDSAMYRCASSRIPRRRGSHYEQYFGPGTRLTVT.

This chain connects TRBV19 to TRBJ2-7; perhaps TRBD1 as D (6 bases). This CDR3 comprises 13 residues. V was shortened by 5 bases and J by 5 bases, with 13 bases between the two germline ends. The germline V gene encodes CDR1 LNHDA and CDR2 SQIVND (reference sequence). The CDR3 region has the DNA TGTGCCAGTAGTCAAACTACAGGGCACGAGCAGTACTTC. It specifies CASSQTTGHEQYF.

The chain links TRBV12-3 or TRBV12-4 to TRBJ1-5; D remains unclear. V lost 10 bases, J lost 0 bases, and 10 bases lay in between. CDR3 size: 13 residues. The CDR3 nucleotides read TGTGCCACCAGCTTCTATAGCAATCAGCCCCAGCATTTT. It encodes CATSFYSNQPQHF.

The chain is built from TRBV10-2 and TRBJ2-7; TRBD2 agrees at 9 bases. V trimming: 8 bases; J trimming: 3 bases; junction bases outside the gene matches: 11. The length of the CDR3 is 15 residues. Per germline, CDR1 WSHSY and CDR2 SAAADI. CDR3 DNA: TGCGCCAGCGTATCCGGGGGTAGCGGGAGCTACGAGCAGTACTTC. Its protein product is CASVSGGSGSYEQYF.

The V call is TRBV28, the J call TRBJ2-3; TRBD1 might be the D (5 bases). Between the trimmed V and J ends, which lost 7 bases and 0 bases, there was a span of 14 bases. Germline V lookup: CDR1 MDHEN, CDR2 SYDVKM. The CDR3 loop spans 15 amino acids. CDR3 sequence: CASNQDSSSTDTQYF. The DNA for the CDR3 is TGTGCCAGCAACCAAGACAGTTCTAGCACAGATACGCAGTATTTT.

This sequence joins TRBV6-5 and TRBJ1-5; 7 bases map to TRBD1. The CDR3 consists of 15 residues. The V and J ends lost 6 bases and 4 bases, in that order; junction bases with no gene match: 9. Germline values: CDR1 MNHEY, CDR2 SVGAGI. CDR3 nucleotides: TGTGCCAGCAGCCCCGACAGGGCGAGGAATCAGCCCCAGCATTTT. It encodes CASSPDRARNQPQHF.

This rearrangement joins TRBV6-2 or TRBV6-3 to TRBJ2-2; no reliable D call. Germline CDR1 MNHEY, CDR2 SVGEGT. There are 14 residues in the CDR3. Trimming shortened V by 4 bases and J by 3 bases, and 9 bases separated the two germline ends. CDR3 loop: CASSSGWDTGELFF. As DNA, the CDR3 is TGTGCCAGCAGTTCGGGTTGGGACACCGGGGAGCTGTTTTTT.

The CDR3 DNA is TGTGCCAGCAGGCCGGCTAGCGCCAGCTCCTACGAGCAGTACTTC. It encodes CASRPASASSYEQYF. This chain connects TRBV6-5 to TRBJ2-7; maybe TRBD2 (6 bases). Germline V CDR1 and CDR2: MNHEY, SVGAGI. The CDR3 spans 15 residues. Trimming left V 6 bases short and J 0 bases short, with 15 bases between.

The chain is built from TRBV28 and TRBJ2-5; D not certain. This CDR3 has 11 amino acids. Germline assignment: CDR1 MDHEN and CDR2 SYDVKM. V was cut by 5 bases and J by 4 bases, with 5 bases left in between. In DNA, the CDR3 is TGTGCCAGCAGTAAGCCAGAGACCCAGTACTTC. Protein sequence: CASSKPETQYF. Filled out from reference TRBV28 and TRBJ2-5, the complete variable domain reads DVKVTQSSRYLVKRTGEKVFLECVQDMDHENMFWYRQDPGLGLRLIYFSYDVKMKEKGDIPEGYSVSREKKERFSLILESASTNQTSMYLCASSKPETQYFGPGTRLLVL.